One sample yielded the 14 T cell receptor beta chains listed below, sequenced in a study of cytomegalovirus exposure and HLA in healthy donors. With 60 Vbeta and 13 Jbeta primers, the PCR was carried out. Assay: immunoSEQ multiplex PCR; the TCRdb copy retains only in-frame clones and omits some. The top ten clones hold 4% of a sample with over 90,000 clones, under 85% of them seen once. Material for sequencing was PBMCs. The receptors here all came from a man between 45 and 60 years old in good health and CMV-seropositive.

About this clone itself: One junction end disagrees with the germline gene, perhaps due to a read error. This sequence joins TRBV11-3 and TRBJ2-3; D is perhaps TRBD1 (5 bases). The germline CDR1 and CDR2 sequences are SGHNT and YENEEA. The CDR3 has 15 amino acids. The CDR3 spells CASSLAGKSTDTQYF. CDR3 in DNA: TGTGCCAGCAGCTTAGCAGGGAAATCGACAGATACGCAATATTTT.

The chain links TRBV19 to TRBJ2-5; a weak D match, TRBD1 (6 bases). The CDR3 runs to 13 residues. V lost 5 bases and J lost 1, with 8 bases in between. Germline V gives CDR1 LNHDA, CDR2 SQIVND (reference sequence). CDR3 DNA: TGTGCCAGTAGTCCGGACAGCCAAGAGACCCAGTACTTC. Encoded protein: CASSPDSQETQYF.

On this clone itself: The germline gene is not matched at one end of the junction; a read error may be the cause. The chain carries TRBV11-3 and TRBJ2-7; no definite D call. Germline V gene lookup returns CDR1 SGHNT and CDR2 YENEEA. This CDR3 has 15 residues. The CDR3 DNA follows: TGTGCCAGCAGCTTAGGAGCTAGTCCCTCCCACGAGCAGTACTTC. Amino acids: CASSLGASPSHEQYF.

This clone was observed a few times. The chain couples TRBV7-6 to TRBJ2-1; TRBD2 aligns across 9 bases. V gave up 5 bases and J gave up 7 bases; unmatched junction bases: 12. There are 16 residues in the CDR3. Germline CDR1 reads SGHVS; CDR2 reads FNYEAQ. The DNA of the CDR3 is TGTGCCAGCAGCGCCTTTTTAGCGGGAGCTGGGAATGAGCAGTTCTTC. Translating gives CASSAFLAGAGNEQFF.

The chain uses TRBV27 and TRBJ2-5; 10 bases map to TRBD1. V shed 3 bases and J 11 bases; nucleotides not matched to a gene: 6. The germline V gene encodes CDR1 MNHEY and CDR2 SMNVEV (reference sequence). The CDR3 has 13 amino acids. The CDR3 here is CASSLGQGKEQYF. As DNA, the CDR3 is TGTGCCAGCAGTTTGGGACAGGGGAAGGAGCAGTACTTC.

The genes are TRBV7-9 and TRBJ1-4; D not certain. The germline V gene has CDR1 SEHNR and CDR2 FQNEAQ (reference sequence). V was cut by 7 bases and J by 7 bases, with 13 bases left in between. CDR3 length equals 13 residues. CDR3 in amino acids: CASMAIEGEKLFF. The CDR3 DNA follows: TGTGCCAGCATGGCCATTGAGGGTGAAAAACTGTTTTTT.

The rearrangement uses TRBV7-9 and TRBJ2-2; a weak D match, TRBD2 (6 bases). The CDR3 length is 16 residues. Per the germline V gene, CDR1 is SEHNR and CDR2 is FQNEAQ (reference sequence). Trimming took off 2 bases at V and 6 bases at J, with 16 bases between the two ends. CDR3 sequence reads: CASSLLRFGGAGELFF. The CDR3 DNA follows: TGTGCCAGCAGCTTACTCCGGTTCGGGGGTGCCGGGGAGCTGTTTTTT.

V is TRBV19 and J is TRBJ2-1; 8 nucleotides line up with TRBD1. Germline V gene data show CDR1 as LNHDA and CDR2 as SQIVND (reference sequence). Unmatched junction bases numbered 4, after V lost 6 bases and J lost 0 bases. The CDR3 contains 15 residues. Written as DNA, the CDR3 is TGTGCCAGTAGCTTTACAGGGGGCTCCTACAATGAGCAGTTCTTC. This sequence encodes CASSFTGGSYNEQFF.

This rearrangement joins TRBV19 to TRBJ2-5, with 8 bases that match TRBD2. The CDR3 runs 17 residues. With V trimmed by 1 base and J by 5 bases, 12 bases remained unmatched. Germline CDR1 LNHDA, CDR2 SQIVND (reference sequence). The DNA for the CDR3 is TGTGCCAGTAGTATAGGTAGAGGACTAGCAGGCGGCGAGACCCAGTACTTC. Protein product: CASSIGRGLAGGETQYF.

Here the CDR3 reads CAWIPPGGSSPLHF. The CDR3, as DNA: TGTGCCTGGATTCCCCCGGGGGGAAGTTCACCCCTCCACTTT. The genes are TRBV30 and TRBJ1-6; perhaps TRBD1 as D (5 bases). Trimming removed 4 bases from V and 9 bases from J, with 16 bases in between. Germline V gene sequence: CDR1 GTSNPN, CDR2 SVGIG (reference sequence). This CDR3 comprises 14 residues.

As to this clone: An end of the junction does not agree with germline; a read error may underlie this. Other nucleotide sequences in the sample specify the same CDR3. This rearrangement joins TRBV25-1 to TRBJ1-6; D not certain. CDR1 is MGHDK, CDR2 SYGVNS, per germline. This CDR3 is 16 amino acids long. CDR3 nucleotide sequence: TGTGCCAGCAGTGATTCAGGTCCACCTTATAATTCGCCCCTCCACTTT. Translation gives CASSDSGPPYNSPLHF.

This clone was seen a single time. The genes are TRBV6-5 and TRBJ2-7; 8 bases fit TRBD2. CDR1 is MNHEY and CDR2 is SVGAGI in the germline V gene. This CDR3 is built from 14 residues. The V gene end was trimmed by 4 bases and the J gene end by 6 bases; junction bases not matched to a gene: 8. The CDR3 loop reads CASSWTRGGREQYF. CDR3 DNA sequence: TGTGCCAGCAGTTGGACCCGGGGGGGGCGCGAGCAGTACTTC.

J is TRBJ1-5 and V is TRBV6-5, with 7 positions matching TRBD1. The CDR3 is made up of 15 amino acids. The V gene end was trimmed by 5 bases and the J gene end by 7 bases; junction bases not matched to a gene: 11. Looked up from germline, CDR1 is MNHEY and CDR2 is SVGAGI. CDR3 DNA sequence: TGTGCCAGCAGTCGAGTTCTAGGGGGCGACCAGCCCCAGCATTTT. Its protein product is CASSRVLGGDQPQHF.

The CDR3 sequence: CSVEVSQGDTEAFF. The CDR3 DNA sequence: TGCAGCGTTGAAGTCAGCCAGGGGGACACTGAAGCTTTCTTT. The chain has TRBV29-1 and TRBJ1-1; 7 bases are shared with TRBD1. V shed 1 base and J 3 bases; nucleotides not matched to a gene: 5. Germline CDR1 is SQVTM and CDR2 is ANQGSEA. The CDR3 extends over 14 amino acids.